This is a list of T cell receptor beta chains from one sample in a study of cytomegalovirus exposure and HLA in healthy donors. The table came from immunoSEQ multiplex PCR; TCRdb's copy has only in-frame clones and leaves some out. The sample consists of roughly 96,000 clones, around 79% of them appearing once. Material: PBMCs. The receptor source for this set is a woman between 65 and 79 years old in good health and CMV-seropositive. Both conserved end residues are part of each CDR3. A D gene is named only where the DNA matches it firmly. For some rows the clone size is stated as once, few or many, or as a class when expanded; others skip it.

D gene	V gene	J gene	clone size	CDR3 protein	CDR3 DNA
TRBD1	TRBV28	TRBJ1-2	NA	CASRDYTGGVVYGYTF	TGTGCCAGCAGAGATTACACAGGGGGCGTCGTCTATGGCTACACCTTC
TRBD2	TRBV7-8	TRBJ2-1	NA	CASSPNVAGSSYNEQFF	TGTGCCAGCAGCCCAAATGTAGCGGGGAGCTCCTACAATGAGCAGTTCTTC
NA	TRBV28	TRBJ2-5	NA	CASSLALRQETQYF	TGTGCCAGCAGTTTAGCGCTCCGCCAAGAGACCCAGTACTTC
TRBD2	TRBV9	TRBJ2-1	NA	CASSPRLAGLYNEQFF	TGTGCCAGCAGCCCCCGGCTAGCGGGGTTGTACAATGAGCAGTTCTTC
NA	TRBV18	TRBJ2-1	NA	CASSPRQASNEQFF	TGTGCCAGCTCACCACGGCAGGCAAGCAATGAGCAGTTCTTC
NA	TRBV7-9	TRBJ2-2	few	CASIPGVWTGELFF	TGTGCCAGCATCCCGGGTGTATGGACCGGGGAGCTGTTTTTT
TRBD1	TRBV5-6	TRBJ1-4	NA	CASSRTGGADEKLFF	TGTGCCAGCAGCCGTACAGGGGGCGCGGATGAAAAACTGTTTTTT
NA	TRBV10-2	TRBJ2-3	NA	CASSESLGWGRTDTQYF	TGCGCCAGCAGTGAGTCGTTGGGGTGGGGCCGCACAGATACGCAGTATTTT
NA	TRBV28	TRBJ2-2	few	CASTPGHPTGELFF	TGTGCCAGCACCCCGGGACACCCCACCGGGGAGCTGTTTTTT
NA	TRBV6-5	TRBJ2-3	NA	CASSTGTSTDTQYF	TGTGCCAGCAGTACCGGGACTAGCACAGATACGCAGTATTTT
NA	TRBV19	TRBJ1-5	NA	CATTDTNQPQHF	TGTGCCACCACGGACACGAATCAGCCCCAGCATTTT
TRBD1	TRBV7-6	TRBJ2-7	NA	CASSRTGGAIRPGEQYF	TGTGCCAGCAGCCGGACAGGGGGCGCGATCCGCCCAGGCGAGCAGTACTTC
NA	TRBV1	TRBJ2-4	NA	CTSSQEEAGGPLAKNIQYF	TGCACCAGCAGCCAAGAGGAAGCGGGAGGGCCTTTAGCCAAAAACATTCAGTACTTC
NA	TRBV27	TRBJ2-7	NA	CASSWDKGSYEQYF	TGTGCCAGCAGCTGGGACAAGGGCTCCTACGAGCAGTACTTC
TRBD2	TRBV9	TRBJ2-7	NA	CASSVGAGFYEQYF	TGTGCCAGCAGCGTAGGAGCGGGATTCTACGAGCAGTACTTC
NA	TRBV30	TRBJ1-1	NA	CAWSRDQAFF	TGTGCCTGGAGCAGGGATCAGGCTTTCTTT
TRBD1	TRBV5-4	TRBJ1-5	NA	CASSLAPDRDQPQHF	TGTGCCAGCAGTCTAGCCCCTGACAGGGATCAGCCCCAGCATTTT
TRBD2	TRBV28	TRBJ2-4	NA	CASSFLAGGPDF	TGTGCCAGCAGTTTTCTAGCGGGAGGGCCGGACTTC
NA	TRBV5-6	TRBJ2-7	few	CASSLWGENYEQYF	TGTGCCAGCAGCTTGTGGGGAGAGAACTACGAGCAGTACTTC
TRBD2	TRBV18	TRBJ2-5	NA	CASSPQAGSFQETQYF	TGTGCCAGCTCACCCCAAGCGGGGAGCTTTCAAGAGACCCAGTACTTC
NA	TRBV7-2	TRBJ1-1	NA	CASSQQILNTEAFF	TGTGCCAGCAGCCAACAGATATTGAACACTGAAGCTTTCTTT
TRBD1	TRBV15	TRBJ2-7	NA	CATSRVRGPYEQYF	TGTGCCACCAGCAGAGTCAGGGGGCCCTACGAGCAGTACTTC
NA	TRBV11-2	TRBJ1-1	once	CASSLGWGWGTEAFF	TGTGCCAGCAGCTTAGGTTGGGGCTGGGGTACTGAAGCTTTCTTT
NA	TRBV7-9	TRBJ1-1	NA	CASSPRDLARTEAFF	TGTGCCAGCAGCCCGAGGGATTTGGCTAGGACTGAAGCTTTCTTT
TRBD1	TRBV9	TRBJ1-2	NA	CASSPGGNYGYTF	TGTGCCAGCAGCCCAGGGGGGAACTATGGCTACACCTTC